The sequence of this TCR beta chain was determined in a study of blood T cell repertoires in COVID-19. Here immunoSEQ multiplex PCR was the method, and the copy in TCRdb shows in-frame clones only, minus some. Of hundreds of thousands of clones in the sample, around 80% were seen once. The CDR3 extends over 14 amino acids. Germline V gene lookup returns CDR1 SEHNR and CDR2 FQNEAQ (reference sequence). The V segment lost 7 bases and the J segment 5 bases; nucleotides outside the gene matches: 10. Sequenced material: peripheral blood. This sequence was found in a man in his forties or fifties with acute or convalescent COVID-19. This chain connects TRBV7-9 to TRBJ2-7; 8 bases map to TRBD1. CDR3: CASTWTGKADEQYF. The CDR3 DNA sequence: TGTGCCAGCACCTGGACAGGGAAGGCCGACGAGCAGTACTTC.